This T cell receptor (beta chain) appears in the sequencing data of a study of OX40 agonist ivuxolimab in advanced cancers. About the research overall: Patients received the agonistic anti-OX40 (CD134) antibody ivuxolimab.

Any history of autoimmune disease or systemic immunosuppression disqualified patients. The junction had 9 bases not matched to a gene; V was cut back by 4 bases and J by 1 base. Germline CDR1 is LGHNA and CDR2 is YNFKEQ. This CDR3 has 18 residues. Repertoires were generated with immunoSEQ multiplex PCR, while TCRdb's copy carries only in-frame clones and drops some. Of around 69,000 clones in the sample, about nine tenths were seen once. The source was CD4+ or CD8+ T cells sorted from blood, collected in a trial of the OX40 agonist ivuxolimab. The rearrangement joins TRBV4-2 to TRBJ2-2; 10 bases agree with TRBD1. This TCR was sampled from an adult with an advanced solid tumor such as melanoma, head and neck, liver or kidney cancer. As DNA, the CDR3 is TGTGCCAGCAGCCCTGGACAGGGGGAGTCTAGGAACACCGGGGAGCTGTTTTTT. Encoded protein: CASSPGQGESRNTGELFF.